Sequencing of this T cell receptor beta chain was carried out in a study of CD8 T cells in Susac syndrome. The authors reverse transcribed 0.5 to 1 ug RNA with random hexamers. Multiplex PCR with immunoSEQ amplified the TCR beta CDR3 across 54 Vbeta and 13 Jbeta. TCRdb fed the immunoSEQ multiplex PCR reads into MiXCR, producing one record per CDR3 protein. The sample records 120,000 to 150,000 distinct CDR3 sequences, approximately 96% being singletons. Bulk CD8+ and CD4+ cells came from magnetic negative isolation; CD8+ TEMRA by FACS. The source material was CD4+ T cells from PBMCs. This TCR came from a human donor with multiple sclerosis.

The CDR3 region is CASSLVPAGNEKLFF. The CDR3 region has the DNA TGTGCCAGCAGCTTAGTGCCGGCCGGTAATGAAAAACTGTTTTTT. The chain employs TRBV7-2 and TRBJ1-4; D gene ambiguous. The CDR3 is 15 residues long. CDR1 is SGHTA, CDR2 FQGNSA, per germline. Trimming removed 1 base from V and 4 bases from J, with 10 bases in between.